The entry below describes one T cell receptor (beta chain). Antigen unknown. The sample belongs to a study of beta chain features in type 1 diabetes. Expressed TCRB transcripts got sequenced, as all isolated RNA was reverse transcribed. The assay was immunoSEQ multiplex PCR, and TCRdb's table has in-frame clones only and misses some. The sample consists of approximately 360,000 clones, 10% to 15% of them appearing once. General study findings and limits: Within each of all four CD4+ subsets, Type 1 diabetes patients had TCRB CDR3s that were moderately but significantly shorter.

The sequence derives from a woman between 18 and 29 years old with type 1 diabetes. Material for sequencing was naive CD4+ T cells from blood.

The CDR3 is CASSFVAGHRELFF. The CDR3 DNA reads TGCGCCAGCAGCTTCGTCGCGGGGCACCGGGAGCTGTTTTTT. The chain couples TRBV5-1 to TRBJ2-2, with D perhaps matching TRBD2 (6 bases). With 2 bases removed from V and 9 bases from J, the gap between germline ends came to 14 bases. Per germline, CDR1 SGHRS and CDR2 YFSETQ. The CDR3 loop spans 14 amino acids.